The 27 T cell receptor beta chains below come from one sample, sequenced in a study of cytomegalovirus exposure and HLA in healthy donors. PCR used 60 Vbeta primers and 13 Jbeta primers. Using immunoSEQ multiplex PCR, the repertoire was profiled, and TCRdb retains in-frame clones only, with some absent. This table holds 150,000 to 200,000 clones, roughly four fifths found once. Input material: PBMCs. These TCRs come from a woman in her 50s in good health and CMV-seropositive.

This chain uses TRBV4-3 with TRBJ2-7; 7 nucleotides agree with TRBD1. With 4 bases clipped from V and 4 bases from J, the junction kept 10 bases outside the gene matches. This CDR3 comprises 15 residues. Germline loops: CDR1 LGHNA, CDR2 YSLEER. This chain's CDR3 is CASSPYLGTAYEQYF. The CDR3 DNA is TGCGCCAGCAGCCCCTACCTTGGGACAGCATACGAGCAGTACTTC.

This chain joins TRBV5-1 and TRBJ2-7; maybe TRBD2 (6 bases). Looked up from germline, CDR1 is SGHRS and CDR2 is YFSETQ. The germline V and J ends were trimmed by 1 base and 0 bases, with 20 bases remaining between them. CDR3 size: 18 residues. The CDR3 sequence is CASSLSGSPSEGSYEQYF. Written as DNA, the CDR3 is TGCGCCAGCAGCTTGTCGGGTAGTCCTAGCGAGGGCTCCTACGAGCAGTACTTC.

This clone was seen more than once but under ten times. V and J are TRBV19 and TRBJ1-5; 8 bases align to TRBD1. Germline trimming cut 6 bases from V and 3 bases from J; bases unmatched to any gene: 1. Germline loops: CDR1 LNHDA, CDR2 SQIVND (reference sequence). CDR3 length equals 13 residues. The CDR3 reads CASRDRDNQPQHF. The CDR3 nucleotides read TGTGCCAGTAGGGACAGGGACAATCAGCCCCAGCATTTT.

The chain is built from TRBV2 and TRBJ2-5; TRBD1 matches 9 bases. V dropped 7 bases and J dropped 6; count of bases not matched to a gene: 6. The length of the CDR3 is 13 residues. Looked up from germline, CDR1 is SNHLY and CDR2 is FYNNEI. In DNA, the CDR3 is TGTGCCAGCATGCGGGACAGGGAAAAGACCCAGTACTTC. Its protein product is CASMRDREKTQYF.

This chain connects TRBV30 to TRBJ1-2; D remains unclear. Germline values: CDR1 GTSNPN, CDR2 SVGIG (reference sequence). CDR3 length: 14 residues. V was trimmed by 1 base and J by 2 bases, leaving 11 bases between them. CDR3 DNA: TGTGCCTGGAGTGCTAGGAGACTAAACTATGGCTACACCTTC. Encoded protein: CAWSARRLNYGYTF.

The chain is built from TRBV23-1 and TRBJ1-1; D is ambiguous. Being an ORF, TRBV23-1 has a function that is uncertain. Trimming took off 2 bases at V and 4 bases at J, with 17 bases between the two ends. CDR3 length: 16 residues. In DNA form, the CDR3 reads TGCGCCAGCAGTCAACCGGGATTGAGGGTTACCACTGAAGCTTTCTTT. This translates into CASSQPGLRVTTEAFF.

The chain carries TRBV5-1 and TRBJ2-1; D gene uncertain. Per the germline V gene, CDR1 is SGHRS and CDR2 is YFSETQ. V dropped 1 base and J dropped 0 bases, with 8 bases sitting between them. The CDR3 consists of 15 residues. This CDR3 is CASSLTGTSYNEQFF. The CDR3 nucleotides are TGCGCCAGCAGCTTGACGGGTACCTCCTACAATGAGCAGTTCTTC.

The chain joins TRBV11-2 to TRBJ2-2; a possible D gene is TRBD2 (6 bases). V was trimmed by 6 bases and J by 6 bases, leaving 17 bases between them. This CDR3 contains 15 residues. CDR1 is SGHAT, CDR2 FQNNGV, per germline. CDR3 DNA: TGTGCCAGCAGTACCATACGGGGGATGGCCGGGGAGCTGTTTTTT. The encoded protein is CASSTIRGMAGELFF.

This clone has just one count. The chain employs TRBV19 and TRBJ1-4, with no clear D. Germline lookup yields CDR1 LNHDA and CDR2 SQIVND (reference sequence). CDR3 length equals 14 residues. V lost 3 bases and J lost 3, with 8 bases in between. The CDR3 bases are TGTGCCAGTAGTATCGGGGTGGCTAATGAAAAACTGTTTTTT. This translates into CASSIGVANEKLFF.

The CDR3 reads CASTPQGASSYEQYF. The CDR3 nucleotides read TGTGCCAGCACCCCACAGGGGGCTAGCTCCTACGAGCAGTACTTC. This rearrangement joins TRBV27 to TRBJ2-7, with TRBD1 identical over 9 bases. Trimming took 7 bases from V and 0 from J; bases not matched to a gene: 7. There are 15 residues in the CDR3. Germline assignment: CDR1 MNHEY and CDR2 SMNVEV (reference sequence).

The chain links TRBV4-2 to TRBJ2-5; TRBD2 agrees at 9 bases. The trim removed 0 bases at V and 5 bases at J, leaving 4 bases unmatched. Germline V gene lookup returns CDR1 LGHNA and CDR2 YNFKEQ. There are 15 residues in the CDR3. CDR3 DNA: TGTGCCAGCAGCCAAGAAGATGGGACTAGCGAGACCCAGTACTTC. As protein: CASSQEDGTSETQYF.

The chain uses TRBV5-1 and TRBJ1-1, with 7 nucleotides matching TRBD1. Unmatched junction bases numbered 5, after V lost 2 bases and J lost 4 bases. The germline gives CDR1 SGHRS, CDR2 YFSETQ. This CDR3 region has 14 residues. For the CDR3, the DNA is TGCGCCAGCAGCTTAAGACAGGGTGGCACTGAAGCTTTCTTT. Protein: CASSLRQGGTEAFF.

The V and J genes are TRBV7-8 and TRBJ2-5, with a possible D match to TRBD2 (5 bases). V lost 4 bases and J lost 2, with 11 bases in between. The length of the CDR3 is 14 residues. CDR1 and CDR2 (germline): SGHVS, FQNEAQ. CDR3: CASSSGRGQETQYF. The DNA for the CDR3 is TGTGCCAGCAGCTCAGGCCGGGGACAAGAGACCCAGTACTTC.

The chain couples TRBV5-6 to TRBJ1-1; TRBD1 matches at 10 bases. The CDR3 extends over 16 amino acids. J gave up 0 bases and V 2 bases, and 4 bases lay outside the gene matches. Germline loops: CDR1 SGHDT, CDR2 YYEEEE. In DNA, the CDR3 is TGTGCCAGCAGCTTAGGGACAGGGGTCATGAACACTGAAGCTTTCTTT. Its protein is CASSLGTGVMNTEAFF.

This clone was seen just once. This chain joins TRBV15 and TRBJ1-1; possibly TRBD1 for D (6 bases). V was pared by 0 bases and J by 10 bases, with 15 bases between. The germline V gene encodes CDR1 LNHNV and CDR2 YYDKDF (reference sequence). This CDR3 spans 14 amino acids. The CDR3 is CATSRDNQKGGAFF. CDR3 sequence (DNA): TGTGCCACCAGCAGAGATAACCAAAAAGGGGGAGCTTTCTTT.

Of note for this clone: One end of the junction is discordant with germline, which a read error may explain. V usage is TRBV28 and J usage is TRBJ2-6; a weak D match, TRBD1 (6 bases). The CDR3 extends over 17 amino acids. Germline values: CDR1 MDHEN, CDR2 SYDVKM. CDR3 nucleotide sequence: TGTGCCAGCAGCTTAACAAAAGGGGGTTCCGGGGCCAACGGCCTGACTTTC. This gives the protein CASSLTKGGSGANGLTF.

V is TRBV19 and J is TRBJ2-2; tentatively, D is TRBD2 (5 bases). Trimming left V 8 bases short and J 4 bases short, with 17 bases between. Germline V gene data show CDR1 as LNHDA and CDR2 as SQIVND (reference sequence). The CDR3 is made up of 15 amino acids. The CDR3, as DNA: TGTGCCAGTTACCGAGTGAGGGCCGGCACCGGGGAGCTGTTTTTT. Its protein product is CASYRVRAGTGELFF.

V and J are TRBV27 and TRBJ2-2; D unresolved. Germline values: CDR1 MNHEY, CDR2 SMNVEV (reference sequence). V lost 3 bases to trimming and J lost 1 base, with 6 bases between them. This CDR3 has 14 residues. The CDR3 spells CASSFKQNTGELFF. CDR3 sequence (DNA): TGTGCCAGCAGTTTCAAACAGAACACCGGGGAGCTGTTTTTT.

This clone was detected only a few times. The chain combines TRBV6-1 with TRBJ1-3; a weak D match, TRBD1 (5 bases). CDR1 and CDR2 from the germline V gene are MNHNS and SASEGT. The CDR3 loop spans 14 amino acids. Deletions cut 6 bases from V and 2 bases from J, with 11 bases between. The CDR3 DNA reads as TGTGCCAGCAGGGGGGGAGCGGCTGGAAACACCATATATTTT. Translated, it gives CASRGGAAGNTIYF.

The table lists this clone with a few counts. V gene TRBV27 combines with J gene TRBJ2-3; D gene ambiguous. CDR1 is MNHEY, CDR2 SMNVEV, per germline (reference sequence). This CDR3 has 11 amino acids. The V gene lost 5 bases and the J gene lost 2 bases, with 2 bases spanning the gap. The CDR3 sequence is CASSLTDTQYF. The CDR3 DNA follows: TGTGCCAGCAGTCTCACAGATACGCAGTATTTT.

The chain carries TRBV7-2 and TRBJ1-5, with D maybe TRBD1 (6 bases). CDR3 length: 17 amino acids. V dropped 5 bases and J dropped 1 base, with 18 bases sitting between them. From germline, CDR1 is SGHTA and CDR2 FQGNSA. The CDR3 DNA follows: TGTGCCAGCAGCGTCCGCGGGGGGCTTAACAGCAATCAGCCCCAGCATTTT. Amino acid sequence: CASSVRGGLNSNQPQHF. Full variable domain (remainder filled in from reference TRBV7-2 and TRBJ1-5): GAGVSQSPSNKVTEKGKDVELRCDPISGHTALYWYRQSLGQGLEFLIYFQGNSAPDKSGLPSDRFSAERTGGSVSTLTIQRTQQEDSAVYLCASSVRGGLNSNQPQHFGDGTRLSIL.

The CDR3 here is CASSPAGGARYYGYTF. The CDR3 DNA follows: TGCGCCAGCAGCCCTGCGGGGGGGGCAAGATACTATGGCTACACCTTC. The chain employs TRBV5-1 and TRBJ1-2, with D possibly being TRBD1 (6 bases). This CDR3 comprises 16 residues. Germline CDR1 and CDR2: SGHRS and YFSETQ. With 4 bases removed from V and 3 bases from J, the gap between germline ends came to 19 bases.

The rearrangement uses TRBV9 and TRBJ1-6; D unclear. This CDR3 has 15 residues. V lost 5 bases and J 3 bases, leaving 12 bases between the germline ends. Germline V gene data show CDR1 as SGDLS and CDR2 as YYNGEE. The chain's CDR3 is CASSGGSDYNSPLHF. CDR3 coding DNA: TGTGCCAGCAGTGGTGGGAGTGACTATAATTCACCCCTCCACTTT.

The table lists this clone with a count of one. This sequence joins TRBV29-1 and TRBJ2-1, with 9 bases matching TRBD2. The CDR3 length is 15 residues. From germline, CDR1 is SQVTM and CDR2 ANQGSEA. The trim removed 0 bases at V and 9 bases at J, leaving 9 bases unmatched. CDR3 sequence (DNA): TGCAGCGTTGAAGACCTGGGCGGGGGGGGAATTGAGCAGTTCTTC. Its translation is CSVEDLGGGGIEQFF.

The chain combines TRBV2 with TRBJ2-1, with 9 nucleotides matching TRBD2. The trim removed 3 bases at V and 9 bases at J, leaving 9 bases unmatched. Germline V CDR1 and CDR2: SNHLY, FYNNEI. The CDR3 runs to 15 residues. The CDR3 DNA sequence: TGTGCCAGCAGTGAGGTAGCGGGAGCGCGTATTGAGCAGTTCTTC. Amino acids: CASSEVAGARIEQFF.

The chain recombines TRBV19 with TRBJ2-7, with D possibly being TRBD1 (5 bases). Germline values: CDR1 LNHDA, CDR2 SQIVND (reference sequence). This CDR3 spans 15 amino acids. Trimming stripped 6 bases from V and 2 bases from J, with 17 bases between. The CDR3 nucleotides are TGTGCCAGTAGCCTCTCGTGGACACAAACCTACGAGCAGTACTTC. It encodes CASSLSWTQTYEQYF. Full variable domain (outside the CDR3, taken from reference TRBV19 and TRBJ2-7): DGGITQSPKYLFRKEGQNVTLSCEQNLNHDAMYWYRQDPGQGLRLIYYSQIVNDFQKGDIAEGYSVSREKKESFPLTVTSAQKNPTAFYLCASSLSWTQTYEQYFGPGTRLTVT.

V is TRBV25-1 and J is TRBJ2-5; a weak D match, TRBD1 (5 bases). Trimming pared 10 bases from V and 5 bases from J, leaving 14 bases between. The germline V gene has CDR1 MGHDK and CDR2 SYGVNS. CDR3 length: 12 amino acids. This CDR3 reads CATIGHEETQYF. The CDR3 DNA is TGTGCCACCATTGGACACGAGGAGACCCAGTACTTC.